The clone carrying this TCR beta chain was seen more than once but under ten times. What it recognizes is unknown. The sample comes from a study of response to subunit inactivated influenza vaccine. The V end lost 0 bases, the J end lost 0 bases, and 15 bases lay between the germline ends. The CDR3 is 17 residues long. Germline V gene sequence: CDR1 SGHRS, CDR2 YFSETQ. In TCRdb, the RT-PCR reads were re-called with MiXCR into one record per CDR3 protein. The sample holds around 760,000 distinct CDR3 sequences, roughly 13% seen once. General study results and limits: Authors suggested few new T cells are recruited by each seasonal influenza vaccination.

Here the sequenced sample was PBMCs from blood, taken less than 15 days before vaccination. The J gene is TRBJ1-2, the V gene TRBV5-1, with unresolved D. The sequence was collected from a man over 45 who received an inactivated influenza vaccine. The CDR3 region is CASSLANPGLANYGYTF. The CDR3 coding sequence is TGCGCCAGCAGCTTGGCCAACCCAGGCCTAGCTAACTATGGCTACACCTTC. The whole variable domain, filled in from reference TRBV5-1 and TRBJ1-2, reads KAGVTQTPRYLIKTRGQQVTLSCSPISGHRSVSWYQQTPGQGLQFLFEYFSETQRNKGNFPGRFSGRQFSNSRSEMNVSTLELGDSALYLCASSLANPGLANYGYTFGSGTRLTVV.